Reported below is one T cell receptor (beta chain). This clonotype was observed a few times. The antigen it binds to is not known. No base quality values were provided; no much bigger clone lies one nucleotide off. The data are from a study of blood T cells in healthy people across ages (dated by TCRdb to between 2014 and 2016). Study-wide context: In model experiments, roughly one uniquely barcoded TCR beta cDNA molecule per two T cells was captured by template switching. The study measured age-related changes in TCR beta repertoire diversity using deep sequencing normalized with unique cDNA molecular identifiers. The donors were divided into four age groups: young (average around 17 years), middle-aged (roughly 42), aged (approximately 62) and long-lived (about 84). The study analyzed two additional independent replicas of 1 million unique cDNA reads from the same blood draw for two donors, one aged 18 to 29 and one aged 80 or older. To avoid experimental bias, donors of different ages were randomly spread across the sequencing lanes. Study-wide findings and limitations: Because the CMV infection status of the donors was unknown, age-related changes in expanded clonotypes may potentially have been confounded. Compared with the aged group, the long-lived group had more naive CD4+ T cells, fewer expanded clones and increased TCR diversity, suggesting age selection. Estimates of total diversity from one million sequenced T cells were regarded as lower bounds and underestimates. Observed TCR beta diversity per million T cells fell roughly linearly with age, and a significant reduction was already apparent by age about 38. A strong correlation was found between observed TCR beta diversity and the percentage of naive T cells measured by flow cytometry. Because profiling used bulk unsorted PBMCs, naive and antigen-experienced compartments could not be compared conclusively.

The library relied on 5' RACE. The sequencer was an Illumina HiSeq 2500. A second about 6 to 11 cycle PCR used a sample-barcoded 5' primer and a J-beta primer mix. A unique molecular identifier was introduced onto each TCR beta cDNA molecule by a template-switch 5' adaptor carrying 12 random nucleotides. Each sample yielded at least 3 million CDR3-containing paired-end reads. All of the RNA was converted into first-strand cDNA using the Mint cDNA synthesis kit, with a TRBC-specific oligonucleotide serving as the primer. Following uracil-DNA glycosylase treatment, all cDNA underwent a first 18-cycle PCR with the universal primers M1SS and BC2_uni_R. The study's own analysis went as follows. Each sample was normalized by randomly selecting 1 million high-quality reads, each carrying a distinct molecular identifier. Instead of being binned into consensus sequences, reads with shared molecular identifiers were discarded. CDR3 identification, clonotype clustering and error correction used MiTCR with a Q25 quality threshold and the strictest error-elimination algorithm. A nonparametric unseen species model using Euler transformation provided a lower-bound estimate of total TCR beta diversity. TCRdb reworked the public reads: Q25 trimming with fastp, MiXCR clone assembly, productive beta chains retained. Merged by CDR3 protein, the rows form single entries marked with the most common genes and DNA. None of the V and J calls come from the authors' own analysis; TCRdb made them. Here the sample has more than 800,000 distinct CDR3 sequences; about 28% occur a single time. The ten largest account for roughly a sixth of the sample.

Donors were 35 to 40 systemically healthy Caucasian individuals from Russia aged roughly 6 to 95 years. Each donor gave about 11 milliliters of peripheral blood, drawn into EDTA-treated Vacutainer tubes. Ficoll-Paque density-gradient centrifugation was used to isolate PBMCs, with at least 7 million obtained per sample. Total RNA, at least 5 micrograms per sample, was extracted from PBMCs with Trizol reagent. For every donor, an aliquot of PBMCs went through flow cytometry to measure the percentages of naive CD45RAhigh/CD27high T cells. Including cysteine and phenylalanine, the CDR3 has 14 amino acids. The sequence is cut down to CDR3 DNA, 42 bases in frame from base 1. The trim is 7 bases for V and 8 bases for J, with a gap of 18 bases between the germline ends. CDR1 and CDR2 were assigned from the germline V gene (reference sequence) as LNHDA and SQIVND.

The sample was blood. The V and J segments used are TRBV19 and TRBJ2-1; too little of a D gene remains to name it. This clonotype originated in a woman older than 75 in good health. In nucleotide form, the sequence is TGTGCCAGTACCGATATTCCCAGGTGGGATGAGCAGTTCTTC. It specifies CASTDIPRWDEQFF. The full variable domain, with segments outside the CDR3 supplied by the reference TRBV19 and TRBJ2-1 proteins, appears as DGGITQSPKYLFRKEGQNVTLSCEQNLNHDAMYWYRQDPGQGLRLIYYSQIVNDFQKGDIAEGYSVSREKKESFPLTVTSAQKNPTAFYLCASTDIPRWDEQFFGPGTRLTVL.